The 21 T cell receptor beta chains below come from one sample, sequenced in a study of cytomegalovirus exposure and HLA in healthy donors. Primers included in the PCR were 60 Vbeta and 13 Jbeta primers. The protocol was immunoSEQ multiplex PCR, while the TCRdb copy is restricted to in-frame clones and leaves out a portion. The repertoire holds over 85,000 clones, with around 77% as singletons. Sequencing was done on a sample of PBMCs. These receptor sequences come from a male donor in good health and CMV-seropositive.

This chain uses TRBV4-1 with TRBJ1-4, with D tentatively TRBD1 (5 bases). Trimming cost V 7 bases and J 8 bases, with 17 bases left between them. Germline CDR1 reads MGHRA; CDR2 reads YSYEKL. The CDR3 runs to 14 residues. The CDR3 region is CASKSEGVREKLFF. The CDR3 region has the DNA TGCGCCAGCAAGTCTGAAGGGGTACGGGAAAAACTGTTTTTT.

This chain uses TRBV10-3 with TRBJ2-5; 8 bases map to TRBD1. This CDR3 has 19 residues. V lost 4 bases to trimming and J lost 0 bases; unmatched junction nucleotides: 16. CDR1 ENHRY and CDR2 SYGVKD come from the germline V gene. CDR3 protein: CAISGDRGGGALDQETQYF. The CDR3, as DNA: TGTGCCATCAGTGGAGACAGGGGTGGGGGTGCACTGGACCAAGAGACCCAGTACTTC.

The chain couples TRBV30 to TRBJ2-1; no reliable D call. V gave up 4 bases and J gave up 4 bases, with 5 bases separating them. CDR1 is GTSNPN and CDR2 is SVGIG in the germline V gene (reference sequence). The CDR3 covers 11 residues. CDR3 nucleotide sequence: TGTGCCTGGACGCGTTACAATGAGCAGTTCTTC. Translating it yields CAWTRYNEQFF.

On this clone: This specimen includes other DNA sequences encoding the same CDR3. CDR3: CASSLERGTGELFF. For the CDR3, the DNA is TGTGCCAGCAGCTTAGAACGGGGCACCGGGGAGCTGTTTTTT. The chain has TRBV11-2 and TRBJ2-2; maybe TRBD2 (5 bases). V lost 0 bases to trimming and J lost 4 bases, with 6 bases between them. The CDR3 extends over 14 amino acids. Germline V lookup: CDR1 SGHAT, CDR2 FQNNGV.

The chain has TRBV7-3 and TRBJ2-7; D perhaps matches TRBD2 (7 bases). From germline, CDR1 is SGHTA and CDR2 FQGTGA. The V end was cut by 3 bases, the J end by 3 bases, with 15 bases between. The CDR3 contains 15 residues. The CDR3: CASSLGHGGGYEQYF. CDR3 coding DNA: TGTGCCAGCAGCTTGGGACACGGCGGGGGCTACGAGCAGTACTTC.

This chain joins TRBV28 and TRBJ2-1; a possible D gene is TRBD1 (6 bases). Deletions cut 4 bases from V and 5 bases from J, with 15 bases between. The CDR3 length is 15 residues. Germline loops: CDR1 MDHEN, CDR2 SYDVKM. CDR3 sequence: CASSSYRVQDNEQFF. CDR3 coding DNA: TGTGCCAGCAGTTCTTACAGGGTTCAGGACAATGAGCAGTTCTTC.

The chain couples TRBV6-5 to TRBJ2-1; D perhaps matches TRBD2 (6 bases). Deletions cut 4 bases from V and 0 bases from J, with 10 bases between. This CDR3 region has 15 residues. Germline V CDR1 and CDR2: MNHEY, SVGAGI. In nucleotides, the CDR3 is TGTGCCAGCAGTTCCCTAGCGAGCTCCTACAATGAGCAGTTCTTC. Its protein is CASSSLASSYNEQFF.

The chain carries TRBV11-3 and TRBJ2-2, with 9 bases that match TRBD2. Trimming at V came to 2 bases and at J to 3 bases, leaving 10 bases not matched to a gene. This CDR3 is built from 18 residues. Germline V gives CDR1 SGHNT, CDR2 YENEEA. The CDR3 protein is CASSLSSGTSRHTGELFF. The DNA for the CDR3 is TGTGCCAGCAGCTTATCGTCCGGGACTAGCAGGCACACCGGGGAGCTGTTTTTT.

V usage is TRBV10-3 and J usage is TRBJ2-3; 10 bases fit TRBD2. Losses at the gene ends were 9 bases for V and 2 bases for J; bases not matched to a gene: 2. The CDR3 runs 13 residues. CDR1 is ENHRY and CDR2 is SYGVKD in the germline V gene. CDR3 DNA: TGTGCCATGGGGACTAGCGTCACAGATACGCAGTATTTT. As protein: CAMGTSVTDTQYF.

This chain links TRBV28 with TRBJ1-6, with D uncertain. V lost 6 bases and J 11 bases, leaving 11 bases between the germline ends. The CDR3 runs to 12 residues. Germline-derived CDR1 and CDR2 are MDHEN and SYDVKM. The CDR3 loop is CASSTVQTPLHF. The CDR3 DNA sequence: TGTGCCAGCAGCACGGTACAGACACCCCTCCACTTT.

The chain joins TRBV27 to TRBJ2-7; possible D gene TRBD1, 6 bases. V gave up 1 base and J gave up 0 bases, with 10 bases separating them. Germline values: CDR1 MNHEY, CDR2 SMNVEV (reference sequence). This CDR3 spans 15 amino acids. The CDR3 is CASSLLQGSSYEQYF. The CDR3, as DNA: TGTGCCAGCAGTTTATTACAGGGAAGCTCCTACGAGCAGTACTTC.

This chain links TRBV18 with TRBJ2-7; 7 nucleotides agree with TRBD2. Germline V gene data show CDR1 as KGHSH and CDR2 as LQKENI. The CDR3 loop spans 15 amino acids. V dropped 1 base and J dropped 4; count of bases not matched to a gene: 7. CDR3 DNA sequence: TGTGCCAGCTCACCACGGGCTAGCGGAGGATACGAGCAGTACTTC. Protein sequence: CASSPRASGGYEQYF.

The chain has TRBV18 and TRBJ2-3, with a tentative D call TRBD2 (6 bases). There are 13 residues in the CDR3. Per the germline V gene, CDR1 is KGHSH and CDR2 is LQKENI. The V gene lost 3 bases and the J gene lost 3 bases, with 7 bases spanning the gap. CDR3 in DNA: TGTGCCAGCTCACCTCGGGGGACAGATACGCAGTATTTT. As protein: CASSPRGTDTQYF.

V is TRBV6-6 and J is TRBJ2-5; D is unresolved. CDR3 size: 10 residues. Germline V CDR1 and CDR2: MNHNY, SVGAGI (reference sequence). Deletions cut 8 bases from V and 5 bases from J, with 6 bases between. The CDR3 DNA reads TGTGCCAGCTCCCTTGAGACCCAGTACTTC. Translating gives CASSLETQYF.

The CDR3 DNA sequence: TGTGCCAGCAGTTCGACTAGCGGTTTCCCAGATACGCAGTATTTT. Amino acid sequence: CASSSTSGFPDTQYF. The chain carries TRBV7-2 and TRBJ2-3; 9 positions agree with TRBD2. This CDR3 is built from 15 residues. Trimming at V came to 6 bases and at J to 4 bases, leaving 8 bases not matched to a gene. Germline CDR1 SGHTA, CDR2 FQGNSA.

CDR3 loop: CASSQQDGYEQYF. The CDR3 nucleotides are TGTGCCAGCAGTCAACAGGACGGCTACGAGCAGTACTTC. The chain couples TRBV6-6 to TRBJ2-7, with D possibly TRBD1 on 5 matching bases. This CDR3 has 13 amino acids. Trimming pared 5 bases from V and 3 bases from J, leaving 11 bases between. CDR1 and CDR2 from the germline V gene are MNHNY and SVGAGI (reference sequence).

J is TRBJ1-4 and V is TRBV28, with 7 bases aligning to TRBD1. Germline loops: CDR1 MDHEN, CDR2 SYDVKM. The CDR3 covers 16 residues. V was clipped by 2 bases and J by 8 bases; unmatched bases: 11. The CDR3 DNA reads TGTGCCAGCAGTTTACAAGGGGGACAGAGAACCGAAAAACTGTTTTTT. It encodes CASSLQGGQRTEKLFF.

The chain employs TRBV5-1 and TRBJ2-3; D perhaps matches TRBD2 (7 bases). Deletions cut 0 bases from V and 3 bases from J, with 20 bases between. The CDR3 runs 18 residues. Per the germline V gene, CDR1 is SGHRS and CDR2 is YFSETQ. As DNA, the CDR3 is TGCGCCAGCAGCTTGGATTCCGAAGGGGGGGCGGGGACAGATACGCAGTATTTT. This codes for CASSLDSEGGAGTDTQYF.

Remarks on this clone: The junction differs from germline at one of its ends, possibly a read error. The chain links TRBV7-9 to TRBJ1-5; tentatively, D is TRBD1 (6 bases). The germline CDR1 and CDR2 sequences are SEHNR and FQNEAQ (reference sequence). The CDR3 consists of 18 residues. The DNA of the CDR3 is TGTTCCAGCAGCTTCGTGAGTCAGCGGGGGCCGCGCAATCAGCCCCAGCATTTT. As protein: CSSSFVSQRGPRNQPQHF.

The chain combines TRBV6-6 with TRBJ1-2, with 8 bases that match TRBD1. CDR3 length: 16 residues. The germline gives CDR1 MNHNY, CDR2 SVGAGI (reference sequence). V lost 7 bases and J lost 5; bases outside the gene matches: 15. CDR3 nucleotides: TGTGCCAGCATCCCACTGGGGGGACAGGTGCATTATGGCTACACCTTC. As protein: CASIPLGGQVHYGYTF.

The chain has TRBV11-2 and TRBJ2-7; 7 positions agree with TRBD1. Germline CDR1 reads SGHAT; CDR2 reads FQNNGV. This CDR3 has 14 amino acids. After removal of 3 bases from V and 6 bases from J, the junction contained 8 bases not matched to a gene. The CDR3: CASSLGQSASEQYF. CDR3 nucleotide sequence: TGTGCCAGCAGCTTGGGACAGTCCGCCTCCGAGCAGTACTTC.